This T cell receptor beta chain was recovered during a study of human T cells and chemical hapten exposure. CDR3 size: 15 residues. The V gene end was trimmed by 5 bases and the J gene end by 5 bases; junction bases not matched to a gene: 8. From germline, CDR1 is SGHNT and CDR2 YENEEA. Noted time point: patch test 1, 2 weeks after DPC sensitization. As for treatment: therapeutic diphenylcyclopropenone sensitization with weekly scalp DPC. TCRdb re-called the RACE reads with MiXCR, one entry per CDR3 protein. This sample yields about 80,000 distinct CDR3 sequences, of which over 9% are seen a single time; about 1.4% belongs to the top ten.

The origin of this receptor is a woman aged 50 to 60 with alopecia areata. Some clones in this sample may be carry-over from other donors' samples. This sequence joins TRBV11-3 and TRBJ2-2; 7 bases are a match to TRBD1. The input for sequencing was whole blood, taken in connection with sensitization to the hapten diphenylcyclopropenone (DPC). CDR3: CASSPRGPGTGELFF. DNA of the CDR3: TGTGCCAGCAGCCCAAGGGGGCCAGGGACCGGGGAGCTGTTTTTT.